Presented here are 30 T cell receptor beta chains from one specimen sequenced in a study of blood T cells in healthy people across ages (dated by TCRdb to about 2015). Libraries were prepared through 5' RACE. TCRdb names Illumina HiSeq 2500 as the instrument used. A second 7 to 11 cycle PCR used a sample-barcoded 5' primer and a J-beta primer mix. The public reads were reanalyzed by TCRdb: fastp trimming at Q25, MiXCR alignment, in-frame beta chains only. One record per CDR3 amino acid sequence lists the most common genes and DNA. The sample yields about 1.8 million distinct CDR3 sequences; around half were counted once. 2.1% of the sample comes from the top ten. The sample consisted of blood. The source of these receptors is a woman between 35 and 50 years old in good health.

V and J are TRBV20-1 and TRBJ1-5, with D uncertain. The germline V and J ends were trimmed by 6 bases and 3 bases, with 21 bases remaining between them. This CDR3 region has 16 residues. Per the germline V gene, CDR1 is DFQATT and CDR2 is SNEGSKA (reference sequence). The CDR3 region has the DNA TGCAGTGCCTCCGGTCTCAACGCGGAAATCAATCAGCCCCAGCATTTT. It yields the protein CSASGLNAEINQPQHF.

This clonotype showed up just a few times. One end of the junction varies from germline; a read error may be responsible. J is TRBJ1-2 and V is TRBV10-2, with D hard to call. The CDR3 covers 17 residues. Germline CDR1 reads WSHSY; CDR2 reads SAAADI. The CDR3 DNA reads TGCGCCAGCAGTGAGTCGAACAGTCCAATGTTCGGAGATGGCTACACCTTT. Amino acids: CASSESNSPMFGDGYTF.

This clonotype was seen a few times. The genes are TRBV24-1 and TRBJ2-6, with D unresolved. This CDR3 spans 17 amino acids. V lost 6 bases, J lost 0 bases, and 14 bases lay in between. Per germline, CDR1 KGHDR and CDR2 SFDVKD. CDR3 amino acids: CATSPFASYSGANVLTF. The CDR3 DNA follows: TGTGCCACCAGTCCGTTCGCGTCTTACTCTGGGGCCAACGTCCTGACTTTC.

This clonotype was picked up a small number of times. The chain couples TRBV12-3 or TRBV12-4 to TRBJ2-1, with D maybe TRBD2 (5 bases). V was cut by 1 base and J by 2 bases, with 12 bases left in between. This CDR3 region has 16 residues. For the CDR3, the DNA is TGTGCCAGCAGTTTAGGACGGTCGGGGACCTACAATGAGCAGTTCTTC. It codes for CASSLGRSGTYNEQFF.

With respect to this clonotype: The junction shows a germline mismatch at one end, possibly a read error. V usage is TRBV10-1 and J usage is TRBJ2-4, with D maybe TRBD1 (6 bases). This CDR3 has 17 residues. Germline-derived CDR1 and CDR2 are WNHNN and SYGVQD (reference sequence). In nucleotides, the CDR3 is TGCGCCAGCAGTGAGTCGACAGGACATCTAGCCAAAAACAATCAGTACTTC. As protein: CASSESTGHLAKNNQYF.

The chain is built from TRBV28 and TRBJ2-7; D possibly corresponds to TRBD1 (6 bases). V was cut by 6 bases and J by 6 bases, with 15 bases left in between. The CDR3 sequence is 13 residues long. Germline lookup yields CDR1 MDHEN and CDR2 SYDVKM. The CDR3 reads CASRQGHRTEQYF. Here the CDR3 DNA reads TGTGCCAGCAGGCAGGGACACAGAACCGAGCAGTACTTC. The whole variable domain, remainder taken from reference TRBV28 and TRBJ2-7, is DVKVTQSSRYLVKRTGEKVFLECVQDMDHENMFWYRQDPGLGLRLIYFSYDVKMKEKGDIPEGYSVSREKKERFSLILESASTNQTSMYLCASRQGHRTEQYFGPGTRLTVT.

This clonotype is a singleton in its sample. V is TRBV20-1 and J is TRBJ2-5; TRBD2 matches at 9 bases. CDR3 length: 15 amino acids. Germline-derived CDR1 and CDR2 are DFQATT and SNEGSKA (reference sequence). V was clipped by 6 bases and J by 11 bases; unmatched bases: 19. The CDR3 DNA reads TGCAGTGCCATCCTACCGCGGGGGGGCCTGGATGAGCAGTACTTC. Its translation is CSAILPRGGLDEQYF.

The rearrangement uses TRBV10-3 and TRBJ2-6; no reliable D call. This CDR3 is built from 16 residues. V was clipped by 1 base and J by 0 bases, with 7 bases between them. CDR1 ENHRY and CDR2 SYGVKD come from the germline V gene. The CDR3 nucleotides read TGTGCCATCAGTGAGTTCGGAGACTCTGGGGCCAACGTCCTGACTTTC. As protein: CAISEFGDSGANVLTF.

This rearrangement joins TRBV6-2 or TRBV6-3 to TRBJ1-5, with D possibly matching TRBD1 (5 bases). Germline V gene sequence: CDR1 MNHEY, CDR2 SVGEGT. V dropped 5 bases and J dropped 5 bases, with 19 bases sitting between them. The length of the CDR3 is 16 residues. The CDR3 sequence: CASSVLRGNGDQPQHF. The CDR3 nucleotides read TGTGCCAGCAGTGTCCTCCGGGGGAACGGCGATCAGCCCCAGCATTTT.

The V call is TRBV2, the J call TRBJ2-7; D not certain. CDR1 and CDR2 from the germline V gene are SNHLY and FYNNEI. CDR3 length: 13 amino acids. The ends were cut back, 5 bases at V and 4 bases at J, with 12 bases in the middle. CDR3: CASSNGEMYEQYF. CDR3 nucleotides: TGTGCCAGCAGTAATGGAGAGATGTACGAGCAGTACTTC.

The V call is TRBV6-5, the J call TRBJ2-5; unclear D gene. There are 12 residues in the CDR3. Deletions cut 11 bases from V and 5 bases from J, with 15 bases between. CDR1 is MNHEY, CDR2 SVGAGI, per germline. In nucleotides, the CDR3 is TGTGCCTGCAAGCGATTGGGTGAGACCCAGTACTTC. Amino acids: CACKRLGETQYF.

The chain has TRBV28 and TRBJ2-5, with TRBD2 matching 10 bases. The CDR3 extends over 17 amino acids. Germline CDR1 is MDHEN and CDR2 is SYDVKM. V shed 5 bases, J shed 2 bases, and the junction held 11 bases outside the gene matches. CDR3 nucleotide sequence: TGTGCCAGCAGTCTAGAACTAGCGGGGTACGGACAAGAGACCCAGTACTTC. Translation gives CASSLELAGYGQETQYF.

In its sample, this clonotype was seen a few times. For the CDR3, the DNA is TGTGCCAGCAGTTCCCCCGGGACCCTGAGCACAGATACGCAGTATTTT. This codes for CASSSPGTLSTDTQYF. The chain carries TRBV28 and TRBJ2-3, with D tentatively TRBD1 or TRBD2 (5 bases each). From germline, CDR1 is MDHEN and CDR2 SYDVKM. This CDR3 has 16 amino acids. The V end lost 4 bases, the J end lost 0 bases, and 14 bases lay between the germline ends.

J is TRBJ2-3 and V is TRBV7-6; the match to TRBD2 covers 9 bases. The CDR3 sequence is 16 residues long. V shed 0 bases, J shed 8 bases, and the junction held 9 bases outside the gene matches. Per germline, CDR1 SGHVS and CDR2 FNYEAQ. Here the CDR3 DNA reads TGTGCCAGCAGCTTAGCGCTGGGCGGGGGGGCTGGTACGCAGTATTTT. Translated: CASSLALGGGAGTQYF.

This clonotype was observed a handful of times. V is TRBV6-1 and J is TRBJ2-7, with TRBD1 matching over 9 bases. The CDR3 runs 12 residues. V shed 7 bases, J shed 9 bases, and the junction held 7 bases outside the gene matches. Germline V gene data show CDR1 as MNHNS and CDR2 as SASEGT. CDR3 nucleotide sequence: TGTGCCAGCAACCTACAGGGGGCCCTGCAGTACTTC. Its translation is CASNLQGALQYF.

The chain uses TRBV20-1 and TRBJ2-3, with D perhaps matching TRBD2 (5 bases). CDR3 length: 16 amino acids. V gave up 3 bases and J gave up 3 bases, with 19 bases separating them. Per the germline V gene, CDR1 is DFQATT and CDR2 is SNEGSKA (reference sequence). This CDR3 is CSASGRFGLATDTQYF. The CDR3 DNA reads as TGCAGTGCTAGCGGGCGGTTCGGGCTAGCAACAGATACGCAGTATTTT.

This clonotype was recorded a few times. In nucleotides, the CDR3 is TGCAGCGTCCAATTGACAGGGGAAACCCTCCACTTT. This encodes CSVQLTGETLHF. The V gene is TRBV29-1, the J gene TRBJ1-6, with 8 nucleotides matching TRBD1. CDR1 and CDR2 from the germline V gene are SQVTM and ANQGSEA. With 6 bases clipped from V and 14 bases from J, the junction kept 9 bases outside the gene matches. This CDR3 comprises 12 residues.

This chain connects TRBV6-5 to TRBJ1-4; perhaps TRBD1 as D (6 bases). The CDR3 runs 15 residues. Germline-derived CDR1 and CDR2 are MNHEY and SVGAGI. V gave up 5 bases and J gave up 4 bases, with 14 bases separating them. The CDR3 region is CASSPSTGYNEKLFF. CDR3 DNA: TGTGCCAGCAGTCCGTCGACAGGTTATAATGAAAAACTGTTTTTT.

This clonotype was counted only a few times. The rearrangement links TRBV7-2 to TRBJ2-3; 12 bases agree with TRBD2. J gave up 4 bases and V 0 bases, and 5 bases lay outside the gene matches. CDR3 length: 17 residues. Looked up from germline, CDR1 is SGHTA and CDR2 is FQGNSA. The CDR3 DNA reads TGTGCCAGCAGCTTAGCGTCTAGCGGGGGGGCCGCAGATACGCAGTATTTT. Amino acids: CASSLASSGGAADTQYF.

The rearrangement uses TRBV2 and TRBJ2-1; 8 bases fit TRBD1. There are 17 residues in the CDR3. With V trimmed by 6 bases and J by 4 bases, 14 bases remained unmatched. CDR1 is SNHLY, CDR2 FYNNEI, per germline. The CDR3 loop is CASRRPRQGFSYNEQFF. CDR3 bases: TGTGCCAGCAGGCGGCCCCGACAGGGGTTTTCGTACAATGAGCAGTTCTTC.

This clonotype was counted between two and nine times. The V gene is TRBV13, the J gene TRBJ2-3, with a weak D call TRBD1 (5 bases). From germline, CDR1 is PRHDT and CDR2 FYEKMQ (reference sequence). Trimming stripped 3 bases from V and 1 base from J, with 14 bases between. There are 16 residues in the CDR3. CDR3 protein: CASSFYAGQGTDTQYF. DNA for the CDR3: TGTGCCAGCAGCTTCTATGCAGGGCAAGGCACAGATACGCAGTATTTT.

The rearrangement joins TRBV5-1 to TRBJ2-3; D remains unclear. The V and J ends lost 4 bases and 1 base respectively, with 13 bases between them. The length of the CDR3 is 15 residues. Germline assignment: CDR1 SGHRS and CDR2 YFSETQ. DNA of the CDR3: TGCGCCAGCAGCATAGCCCCAGGAGGCACAGATACGCAGTATTTT. It yields the protein CASSIAPGGTDTQYF.

This clonotype occurred a few times. This sequence joins TRBV20-1 and TRBJ2-7; 8 bases line up with TRBD1. Germline trimming cut 5 bases from V and 0 bases from J; bases unmatched to any gene: 6. CDR1 DFQATT and CDR2 SNEGSKA come from the germline V gene (reference sequence). CDR3 length: 14 amino acids. In DNA form, the CDR3 reads TGCAGTGCTGGGGGGACAGGTGACTCCTACGAGCAGTACTTC. It is translated as CSAGGTGDSYEQYF.

This chain connects TRBV29-1 to TRBJ2-1; 8 positions agree with TRBD2. CDR3 size: 14 residues. The V and J ends lost 4 bases and 4 bases, in that order; junction bases with no gene match: 6. CDR1 is SQVTM, CDR2 ANQGSEA, per germline. The CDR3 here is CSVAPTSAYNEQFF. The CDR3, as DNA: TGCAGCGTTGCCCCGACTAGCGCATACAATGAGCAGTTCTTC.

This sequence joins TRBV7-8 and TRBJ2-3; 10 nucleotides agree with TRBD2. The CDR3 runs 17 residues. V lost 4 bases, J lost 3 bases, and 10 bases stayed unmatched. Germline-derived CDR1 and CDR2 are SGHVS and FQNEAQ. The CDR3 DNA follows: TGTGCCAGCAGCTCGTCGCTAGCGGGAGTTTGGACAGATACGCAGTATTTT. This translates into CASSSSLAGVWTDTQYF.

This clonotype is a singleton in its sample. The chain joins TRBV14 to TRBJ2-7; 11 positions match TRBD2. Germline CDR1 and CDR2: SGHDN and FVKESK. V was clipped by 3 bases and J by 3 bases; unmatched bases: 10. CDR3 length: 17 amino acids. CDR3 in DNA: TGTGCCAGCAGCCACACTGCACTAGCGGGGGTTAACTACGAGCAGTACTTC. Protein product: CASSHTALAGVNYEQYF.

With regard to this clonotype: Mismatch with germline at one junction end may stem from a read error. This chain joins TRBV5-1 and TRBJ2-6; the match to TRBD1 covers 7 bases. This CDR3 has 18 residues. The germline V gene has CDR1 SGHRS and CDR2 YFSETQ. For the CDR3, the DNA is TGCGCCAGCAGCTTGGCCACATACACAGGGGCCGGGGCCAACGTCCCGACTTTC. Amino acids: CASSLATYTGAGANVPTF.

This chain joins TRBV6-6 and TRBJ1-5; D possibly corresponds to TRBD1 (5 bases). The CDR3 is 15 amino acids. The V and J ends lost 6 bases and 0 bases respectively, with 12 bases between them. CDR1 MNHNY and CDR2 SVGAGI come from the germline V gene (reference sequence). CDR3 residues: CASRDDGGSNQPQHF. The CDR3, as DNA: TGTGCCAGCAGGGACGATGGGGGTAGCAATCAGCCCCAGCATTTT.

The rearrangement joins TRBV6-2 or TRBV6-3 to TRBJ2-4; TRBD1 aligns across 7 bases. The junction had 10 bases not matched to a gene; V was cut back by 4 bases and J by 1 base. This CDR3 has 17 amino acids. Germline CDR1 MNHEY, CDR2 SVGEGT. CDR3 in DNA: TGTGCCAGCAGTTCCCTCGGACAGGAAGGGGCCAAAAACATTCAGTACTTC. This translates into CASSSLGQEGAKNIQYF.

The chain employs TRBV5-5 and TRBJ2-1; TRBD1 agrees at 9 bases. Unmatched junction bases numbered 5, after V lost 0 bases and J lost 4 bases. There are 16 residues in the CDR3. Per the germline V gene, CDR1 is SGHKS and CDR2 is YYEKEE (reference sequence). The CDR3 DNA reads as TGTGCCAGCAGCTTGGGGACAGGGGAAAGTTACAATGAGCAGTTCTTC. It translates to CASSLGTGESYNEQFF. Filled out from reference TRBV5-5 and TRBJ2-1, the complete variable domain reads DAGVTQSPTHLIKTRGQQVTLRCSPISGHKSVSWYQQVLGQGPQFIFQYYEKEERGRGNFPDRFSARQFPNYSSELNVNALLLGDSALYLCASSLGTGESYNEQFFGPGTRLTVL.